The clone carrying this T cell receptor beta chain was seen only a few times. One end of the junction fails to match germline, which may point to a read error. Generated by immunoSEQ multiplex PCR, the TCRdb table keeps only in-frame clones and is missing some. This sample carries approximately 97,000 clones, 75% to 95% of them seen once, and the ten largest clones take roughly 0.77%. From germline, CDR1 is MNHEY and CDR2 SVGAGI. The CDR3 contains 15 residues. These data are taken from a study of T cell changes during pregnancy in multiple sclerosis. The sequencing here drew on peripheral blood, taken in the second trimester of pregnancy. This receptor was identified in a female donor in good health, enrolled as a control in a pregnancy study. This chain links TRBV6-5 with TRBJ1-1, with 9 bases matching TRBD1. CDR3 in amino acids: CASWGRTGVKTEAFF. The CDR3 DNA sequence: TGTGCCAGCTGGGGGAGGACAGGGGTGAAGACTGAAGCTTTCTTT.